These T cell receptor beta chains were read from a single sample in a study of cytomegalovirus exposure and HLA in healthy donors. The method was immunoSEQ multiplex PCR; TCRdb's version includes in-frame clones alone and lacks a portion of them. The sample lists about 64,000 clones, about 90% occurring once. The sequencing sample was made of PBMCs. These receptors all come from a woman aged 18-29 years in good health and CMV-seronegative. Each CDR3 is given with its conserved first and last residue. D genes are given only for firm matches. A row's size may be missing; if present it is once, few, many or a size class.

d_call,clone_size,v_call,j_call,cdr3_aa,cdr3_nt
-,-,TRBV28,TRBJ2-5,CASSSRETQYF,TGTGCCAGCAGTTCGCGAGAGACCCAGTACTTC
-,once,TRBV6-5,TRBJ1-1,CASSYEGWNTEAFF,TGTGCCAGCAGTTACGAGGGTTGGAACACTGAAGCTTTCTTT
-,-,TRBV7-2,TRBJ2-2,CASSLELAETGELFF,TGTGCCAGCAGCTTAGAACTAGCTGAAACCGGGGAGCTGTTTTTT
TRBD1,-,TRBV7-9,TRBJ1-2,CASSLIPGTGGSVGGYTF,TGTGCCAGCAGCTTAATTCCGGGGACAGGGGGTTCTGTCGGTGGCTACACCTTC
TRBD2,-,TRBV9,TRBJ2-1,CASSVGSGRENEQFF,TGTGCCAGCAGCGTAGGTAGCGGGAGGGAAAATGAGCAGTTCTTC
-,-,TRBV18,TRBJ1-2,CASSPQQGKDGYTF,TGTGCCAGCTCACCACAGCAGGGGAAGGATGGCTACACCTTC
TRBD1,-,TRBV6-6,TRBJ2-1,CASSWGQGGNEQFF,TGTGCCAGCAGTTGGGGACAGGGGGGCAATGAGCAGTTCTTC
-,few,TRBV27,TRBJ2-3,CASSLGLPGDTQYF,TGTGCCAGCAGTTTGGGACTCCCGGGGGATACGCAGTATTTT
-,-,TRBV5-1,TRBJ1-5,CASSFSGGNQPQHF,TGCGCCAGCAGCTTTTCGGGGGGCAATCAGCCCCAGCATTTT
-,-,TRBV5-1,TRBJ1-1,CASSLAAEEAFF,TGCGCCAGCAGCTTGGCTGCGGAGGAAGCTTTCTTT
-,medium-sized,TRBV6-1,TRBJ2-7,CASSEAEEGGNEQYF,TGTGCCAGCAGTGAAGCGGAGGAAGGTGGAAACGAGCAGTACTTC
TRBD1,-,TRBV10-1,TRBJ2-1,CASSDGDWTGGLDEQFF,TGCGCCAGCAGTGACGGGGACTGGACAGGGGGCTTGGATGAGCAGTTCTTC
-,-,TRBV19,TRBJ2-1,CASSIWRAPINEQFF,TGTGCCAGTAGTATCTGGAGGGCCCCTATCAATGAGCAGTTCTTC
-,-,TRBV5-6,TRBJ2-5,CASSLRHSQETQYF,TGTGCCAGCAGCTTGAGGCACAGCCAAGAGACCCAGTACTTC
TRBD2,-,TRBV6-6,TRBJ2-1,CASSQGLAGGQNEQFF,TGTGCCAGCAGTCAGGGACTAGCGGGGGGACAAAATGAGCAGTTCTTC
TRBD1,once,TRBV6-1,TRBJ1-2,CASSAGTGFDHSGYTF,TGTGCCAGCAGTGCCGGGACAGGGTTTGATCACTCGGGCTACACCTTC
-,-,TRBV7-2,TRBJ2-1,CASSLSALGDEQFF,TGTGCCAGCAGCCTTTCGGCCCTGGGCGATGAGCAGTTCTTC
TRBD1,-,TRBV5-6,TRBJ1-1,CASSLFTGGNEAFF,TGTGCCAGCAGCCTATTTACAGGGGGTAATGAAGCTTTCTTT
TRBD2,-,TRBV15,TRBJ2-7,CATSTGLAGGHEQYF,TGTGCCACCAGCACGGGACTAGCAGGGGGGCACGAGCAGTACTTC
-,-,TRBV11-2,TRBJ1-5,CASSLVPGKPQHF,TGTGCCAGCAGCTTAGTCCCGGGAAAGCCCCAGCATTTT
-,-,TRBV6-1,TRBJ1-3,CASRDSSGNTIYF,TGTGCCAGCAGGGACAGCTCTGGAAACACCATATATTTT
-,-,TRBV7-2,TRBJ2-5,CASSLVSSPQETQYF,TGTGCCAGCAGCTTAGTGAGTTCCCCCCAAGAGACCCAGTACTTC